This T cell receptor (beta chain) emerged from a study of neurological immune-mediated disorders. There are 13 residues in the CDR3. Germline CDR1 is SGHRS and CDR2 is YFSETQ. The ends were cut back, 1 base at V and 5 bases at J, with 9 bases in the middle. Regarding the study as a whole: Private repertoires in all groups were suggested by the finding that expanded clones across subjects shared no CDR3 amino acid sequences.

At least ten counts were recorded for this clonotype. Antigen unknown. The unsorted libraries were produced from 2 million PBMCs held at -80 C. Sequencing runs each generated in excess of 160 million TCR-beta sequences derived from 15-18 subjects. Via MiXCR, TCRdb re-called the 5' RACE reads, giving one row per CDR3 protein. Here the sample spans fewer than 45,000 distinct CDR3 sequences, under 9.5% being singletons. The chain joins TRBV5-1 to TRBJ2-5; D call uncertain. Material for sequencing was PBMCs. This TCR was recovered from a woman in her thirties or forties in good health. CDR3 in amino acids: CASSLKGEETQYF. CDR3 in DNA: TGCGCCAGCAGCTTGAAAGGCGAGGAGACCCAGTACTTC.